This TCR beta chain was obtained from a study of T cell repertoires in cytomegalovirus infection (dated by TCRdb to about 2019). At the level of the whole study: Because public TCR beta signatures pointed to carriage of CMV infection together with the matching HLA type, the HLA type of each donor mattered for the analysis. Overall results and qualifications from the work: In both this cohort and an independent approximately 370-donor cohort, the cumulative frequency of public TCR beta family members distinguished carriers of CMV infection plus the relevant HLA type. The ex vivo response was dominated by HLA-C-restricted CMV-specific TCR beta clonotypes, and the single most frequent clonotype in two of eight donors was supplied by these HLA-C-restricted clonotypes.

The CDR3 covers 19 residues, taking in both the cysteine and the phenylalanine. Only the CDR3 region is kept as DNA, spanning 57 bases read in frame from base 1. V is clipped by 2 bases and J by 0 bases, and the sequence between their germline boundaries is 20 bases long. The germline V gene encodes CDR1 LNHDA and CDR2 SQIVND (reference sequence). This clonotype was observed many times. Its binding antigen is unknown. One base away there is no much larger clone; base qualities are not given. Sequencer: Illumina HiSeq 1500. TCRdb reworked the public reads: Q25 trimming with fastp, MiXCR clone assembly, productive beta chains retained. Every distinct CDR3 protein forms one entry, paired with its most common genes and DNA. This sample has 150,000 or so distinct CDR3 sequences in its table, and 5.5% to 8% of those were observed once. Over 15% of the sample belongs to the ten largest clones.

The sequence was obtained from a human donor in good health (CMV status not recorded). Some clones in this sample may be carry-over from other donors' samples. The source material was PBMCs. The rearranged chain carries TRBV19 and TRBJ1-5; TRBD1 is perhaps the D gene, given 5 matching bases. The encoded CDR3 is CASSITGRAYQYSNQPQHF. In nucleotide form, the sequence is TGTGCCAGTAGTATAACGGGCAGGGCTTACCAATATAGCAATCAGCCCCAGCATTTT. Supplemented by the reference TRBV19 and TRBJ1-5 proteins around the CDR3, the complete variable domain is DGGITQSPKYLFRKEGQNVTLSCEQNLNHDAMYWYRQDPGQGLRLIYYSQIVNDFQKGDIAEGYSVSREKKESFPLTVTSAQKNPTAFYLCASSITGRAYQYSNQPQHFGDGTRLSIL.